This T cell receptor (beta chain) was retrieved from a study of siplizumab effects on memory and regulatory T cells. Study conclusions and caveats: There were only a minor fraction of alloreactive clones that mapped to unstimulated subsets.

As concerns this clone: The target antigen is unknown.

V lost 6 bases and J lost 4; bases outside the gene matches: 9. Germline V gene lookup returns CDR1 LNHDA and CDR2 SQIVND (reference sequence). The CDR3 is made up of 17 amino acids. Assay: immunoSEQ multiplex PCR; the TCRdb copy retains only in-frame clones and omits some. This table holds about 69,000 clones, over 75% found once. Material: Tregs sorted from blood. The TCR sequence derives from a human donor in good health. The chain joins TRBV19 to TRBJ2-2; TRBD1 agrees at 12 bases. CDR3: CASRSGTGGLGTGELFF. CDR3 sequence (DNA): TGTGCCAGTAGGTCCGGGACAGGGGGCTTGGGCACCGGGGAGCTGTTTTTT.